Sequencing of this T cell receptor (beta chain) was carried out in a study of T cell responses to AZD1222 COVID-19 vaccine. As for the study in general: Second-dose timings of about 4 or about 12 weeks were pooled.

Overall study findings and caveats: Seropositivity was recorded at baseline in only a handful of AZD1222 recipients.

CDR3 length: 14 amino acids. Germline assignment: CDR1 KGHDR and CDR2 SFDVKD. Trimming shortened V by 9 bases and J by 3 bases, and 14 bases separated the two germline ends. As to this clone: Antigen specificity is unknown.

The method was immunoSEQ multiplex PCR; TCRdb's version includes in-frame clones alone and lacks a portion of them. Of roughly 120,000 clones listed, about nine tenths are singletons. The sample here was peripheral blood, taken on day 0 of AZD1222 vaccination. This receptor was obtained from an adult in good health. The chain uses TRBV24-1 and TRBJ2-1, with D tentatively TRBD1 (5 bases). CDR3 in amino acids: CATGAGSVYNEQFF. The CDR3 nucleotides are TGTGCCACCGGGGCAGGTTCTGTCTACAATGAGCAGTTCTTC.